These T cell receptor beta chains were read from a single sample in a study of blood T cell repertoires in COVID-19. Produced via immunoSEQ multiplex PCR; TCRdb's table is partial and in-frame only. The profile shows some 200,000 clones, just over 85% of them singletons. Sequenced input: peripheral blood. The receptors here all came from a man in his forties or fifties with acute or convalescent COVID-19. CDR3s include the opening cysteine and the closing phenylalanine or tryptophan. D genes are given only for firm matches. Some rows have no size entry. The others give once, few or many, or a class for an expanded clone.

j_call cdr3_length d_call v_call clone_size cdr3_nt cdr3_aa
TRBJ1-6 15 TRBD1 TRBV6-5 - TGTGCCAGCAGTTACGGGACAGGGCATAATTCACCCCTCCACTTT CASSYGTGHNSPLHF
TRBJ1-1 12 - TRBV30 - TGTGCCTGGAGTCGGGGGGCCCCTGAAGCTTTCTTT CAWSRGAPEAFF
TRBJ1-4 15 - TRBV7-6 - TGTGCCAGCAGCTTATTAGGGGCCGCTAATGAAAAACTGTTTTTT CASSLLGAANEKLFF
TRBJ1-3 16 - TRBV6-6 - TGTGCCAGCAGTAACCAGGGGCCCAGCTCTGGAAACACCATATATTTT CASSNQGPSSGNTIYF
TRBJ2-7 15 - TRBV6-6 - TGTGCCAGCAGTTACTCCAGCCAGGGCCCATCCGAGCAGTACTTC CASSYSSQGPSEQYF
TRBJ1-1 11 - TRBV7-2 once TGTGCCAGCAGCTTTTTAACTGAAGCTTTCTTT CASSFLTEAFF
TRBJ2-2 15 - TRBV5-1 - TGCGCCAGCAGCTTGGACGGGCTAGCGACCGGGGAGCTGTTTTTT CASSLDGLATGELFF
TRBJ2-7 11 - TRBV29-1 - TGCAGCGTTGAAGGTAGCTACGAGCAGTACTTC CSVEGSYEQYF
TRBJ2-7 12 - TRBV14 - TGTGCCAGCAGCCAAAGTGGAGTAGAGCAGTACTTC CASSQSGVEQYF
TRBJ2-2 14 - TRBV24-1 - TGTGCCACCAGTGAAGGAGGGTTGACCGGGGAGCTGTTTTTT CATSEGGLTGELFF
TRBJ1-1 13 - TRBV5-1 - TGCGCCAGCAGCGAGCAGGAAAACACTGAAGCTTTCTTT CASSEQENTEAFF
TRBJ1-2 13 - TRBV5-6 - TGTGCCAGCAGCTTGTCGGCGGTCTATGGCTACACCTTC CASSLSAVYGYTF
TRBJ2-5 14 - TRBV6-1 - TGTGCCAGCAGTGAAATTGGGGGGACTCTGGCCCAGTACTTC CASSEIGGTLAQYF
TRBJ2-6 15 - TRBV7-3 - TGTGCCAGCAGCTTAGAGTCCTCTGGGGCCAACGTCCTGACTTTC CASSLESSGANVLTF
TRBJ1-4 14 TRBD1 TRBV6-2/TRBV6-3 few TGTGCCAGCAGTCGGGACAGAGTAAATGAAAAACTGTTTTTT CASSRDRVNEKLFF
TRBJ2-3 16 - TRBV18 - TGTGCCAGCTCACCACCGGGCAGGGCGAGCACAGATACGCAGTATTTT CASSPPGRASTDTQYF
TRBJ1-1 14 - TRBV7-9 - TGTGCCAGCAGCTCCGGACAGACTGAACAAGAAGCTTTCTTT CASSSGQTEQEAFF
TRBJ1-2 14 TRBD1 TRBV18 - TGTGCCAGCTCACCTCCTCAGGGGGCGGCTGGCTACACCTTC CASSPPQGAAGYTF
TRBJ1-4 13 - TRBV29-1 - TGCAGCGTTGAAGGGATTCCGGGTGAAAAACTGTTTTTT CSVEGIPGEKLFF
TRBJ1-6 16 - TRBV7-8 - TGTGCCAGCAGCTTAGGTTCAGGGCACCTAAATTCACCCCTCCACTTT CASSLGSGHLNSPLHF
TRBJ2-7 17 TRBD2 TRBV25-1 - TGTGCCAGCAGTGAATCCAAGACTAGCGGTGACTCCTACGAGCAGTACTTC CASSESKTSGDSYEQYF
TRBJ1-5 13 - TRBV5-1 - TGCGCCAGCAGCTTTGGAGGTTTCGAGCCCCAGCATTTT CASSFGGFEPQHF
TRBJ2-5 14 TRBD2 TRBV10-2 few TGCGCCACTTCAGCCGGACTAGCAGAAGAGACCCAGTACTTC CATSAGLAEETQYF
TRBJ1-6 14 - TRBV30 - TGTGCCTGGAGCTGGGAGGGTAACAATTCACCCCTCCACTTT CAWSWEGNNSPLHF
TRBJ1-2 14 - TRBV29-1 - TGCAGTGTGAGCGTGGCGGGCGGGAACTATGGCTACACCTTC CSVSVAGGNYGYTF
TRBJ1-6 14 TRBD1 TRBV18 - TGTGCCAGCTCACGGGACAGGGGTGGGTCACCCCTCCACTTT CASSRDRGGSPLHF
TRBJ1-1 13 - TRBV6-4 - TGTGCCAGCAGGGCATCCATGAACACTGAAGCTTTCTTT CASRASMNTEAFF
TRBJ1-2 13 - TRBV27 - TGTGCCAGCAGTTCGGCGGACACCTATGGCTACACCTTC CASSSADTYGYTF
TRBJ2-7 15 - TRBV7-6 - TGTGCCAGCAGCCCTATGGGGGCCTCTCCCTACGAGCAGTACTTC CASSPMGASPYEQYF
TRBJ1-2 15 TRBD1 TRBV5-5 few TGTGCCAGCAGCTTACAGGGGGCGCAAAACTATGGCTACACCTTC CASSLQGAQNYGYTF
TRBJ1-5 15 - TRBV18 - TGTGCCAGCTCACCTGGGACACTCAGCAATCAGCCCCAGCATTTT CASSPGTLSNQPQHF
TRBJ1-2 14 TRBD1 TRBV5-1 - TGCGCCAGCAGCCTAAACACAGGGGAAGATGGCTACACCTTC CASSLNTGEDGYTF
TRBJ1-6 14 - TRBV5-8 - TGTGCCAGCAGCCAATACAAGGCAGGGTCACCCCTCCACTTT CASSQYKAGSPLHF
TRBJ2-1 15 TRBD1 TRBV19 - TGTGCCAGTAGTCCTACAGGGGGCATAGGGAATGAGCAGTTCTTC CASSPTGGIGNEQFF
TRBJ1-1 14 - TRBV5-1 - TGCGCCAGCAGCTTACAGGACACCTACACTGAAGCTTTCTTT CASSLQDTYTEAFF
TRBJ1-4 13 - TRBV6-5 - TGTGCCAGCAGTTCGGGGGTAAATGAAAAACTGTTTTTT CASSSGVNEKLFF
TRBJ2-1 14 TRBD1 TRBV6-1 - TGTGCCAGCAGTTCCGGGACAGGGAGGAATGAGCAGTTCTTC CASSSGTGRNEQFF
TRBJ1-6 14 - TRBV5-1 - TGCGCCAGCAGCCCCGGACAGACTAATTCACCCCTCCACTTT CASSPGQTNSPLHF
TRBJ1-1 15 - TRBV6-5 - TGTGCCAGCAGTCCAATAGGACAGATGAACACTGAAGCTTTCTTT CASSPIGQMNTEAFF
TRBJ2-7 17 - TRBV5-6 - TGTGCCAGCAGCGCCTCTTGGAGGGGGCGCGTCTCCTACGAGCAGTACTTC CASSASWRGRVSYEQYF
TRBJ1-1 11 - TRBV25-1 - TGTGCCAGTCGACAGCTCTTCGAAGCTTTCTTT CASRQLFEAFF
TRBJ1-2 15 - TRBV29-1 - TGCAGCGTTGAAGATATCAGAGGGACTAACTATGGCTACACCTTC CSVEDIRGTNYGYTF
TRBJ1-1 12 - TRBV21-1 - TGTGCCAGCAGCTACAGGGTTTCTGAAGCTTTCTTT CASSYRVSEAFF
TRBJ1-2 15 - TRBV19 - TGTGCCAGTAGTATCGGACAGAGAGCTAACTATGGCTACACCTTC CASSIGQRANYGYTF
TRBJ1-2 14 - TRBV10-2 few TGCGCCAGCAGTGACAGTCAGGGAGGGTATGGCTACACCTTC CASSDSQGGYGYTF
TRBJ2-2 14 - TRBV19 - TGTGCCAGCACACTCGGCAGGGGCACCGGGGAGCTGTTTTTT CASTLGRGTGELFF
TRBJ2-3 14 - TRBV19 - TGTGCCAGCGGCGGGGGCCGCCTTGGAGATACGCAGTATTTT CASGGGRLGDTQYF